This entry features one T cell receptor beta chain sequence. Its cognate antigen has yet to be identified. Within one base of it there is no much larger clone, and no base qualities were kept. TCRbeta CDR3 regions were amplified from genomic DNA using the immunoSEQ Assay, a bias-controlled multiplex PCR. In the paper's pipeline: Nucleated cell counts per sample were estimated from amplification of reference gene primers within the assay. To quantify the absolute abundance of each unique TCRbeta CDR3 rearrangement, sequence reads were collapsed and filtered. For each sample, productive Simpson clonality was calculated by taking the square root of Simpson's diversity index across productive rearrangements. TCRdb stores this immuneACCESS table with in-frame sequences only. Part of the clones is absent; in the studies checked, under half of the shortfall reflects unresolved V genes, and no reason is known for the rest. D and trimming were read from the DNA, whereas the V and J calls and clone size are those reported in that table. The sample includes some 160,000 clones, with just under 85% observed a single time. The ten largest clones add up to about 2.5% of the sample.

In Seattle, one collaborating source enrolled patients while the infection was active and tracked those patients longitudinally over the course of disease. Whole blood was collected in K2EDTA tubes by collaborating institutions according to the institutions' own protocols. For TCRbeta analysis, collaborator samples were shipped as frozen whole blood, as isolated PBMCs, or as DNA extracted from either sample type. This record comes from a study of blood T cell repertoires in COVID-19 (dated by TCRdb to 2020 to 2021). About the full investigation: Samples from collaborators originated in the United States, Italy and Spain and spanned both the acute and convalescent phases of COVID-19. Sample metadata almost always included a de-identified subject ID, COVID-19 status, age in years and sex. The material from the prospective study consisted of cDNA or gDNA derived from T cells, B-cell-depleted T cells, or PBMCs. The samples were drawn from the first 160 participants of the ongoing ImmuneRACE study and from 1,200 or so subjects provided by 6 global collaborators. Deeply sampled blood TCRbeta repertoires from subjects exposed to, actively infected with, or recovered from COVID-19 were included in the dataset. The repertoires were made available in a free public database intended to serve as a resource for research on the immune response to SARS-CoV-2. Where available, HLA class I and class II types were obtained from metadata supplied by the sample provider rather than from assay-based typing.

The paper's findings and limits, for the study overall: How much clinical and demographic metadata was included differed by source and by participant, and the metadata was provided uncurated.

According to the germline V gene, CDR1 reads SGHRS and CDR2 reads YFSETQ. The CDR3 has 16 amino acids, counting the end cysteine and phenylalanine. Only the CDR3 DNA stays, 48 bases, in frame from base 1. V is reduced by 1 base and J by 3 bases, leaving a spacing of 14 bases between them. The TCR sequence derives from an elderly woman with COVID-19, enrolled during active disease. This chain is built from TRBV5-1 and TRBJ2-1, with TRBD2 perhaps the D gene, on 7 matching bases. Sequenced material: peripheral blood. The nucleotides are TGCGCCAGCAGCTTGTTGTGGGAGGGGGGCTACAATGAGCAGTTCTTC. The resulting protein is CASSLLWEGGYNEQFF.